This record concerns one TCR beta chain sequence. As yet, its antigen is unknown. Trimming left V 2 bases short and J 7 bases short, with 13 bases between. There are 14 residues in the CDR3. Germline V gene sequence: CDR1 SGDLS, CDR2 YYNGEE. This specimen comes from a study of cytomegalovirus exposure and HLA in healthy donors. General study points: Earlier analysis looked at TCR beta V segments, and most were productive about 90% or about 30% of the time. Reportedly, fewer N-insertions than the roughly 700-donor mean appeared in an Asian-associated ancestry cluster in a later analysis. Researchers counted about 150 TCR beta chains as cytomegalovirus-associated. HLA-A and HLA-B allele assignments for most subjects were reportedly predicted accurately using TCR beta sequences.

It was with 60 Vbeta and 13 Jbeta primers that the PCR ran. Only in-frame clones appear in the TCRdb table, and some are missing; sequencing was by immunoSEQ multiplex PCR. The sample has around 170,000 clones, 65% to 90% seen once. The rearrangement links TRBV9 to TRBJ1-5, with TRBD1 as a possible D gene (5 bases). The specimen was PBMCs. The sequence came from a man aged 40-49 years in good health and CMV-seropositive. The CDR3 DNA sequence: TGTGCCAGCAGCGTTGGGGCATCCGCCCAGCCCCAGCATTTT. It encodes CASSVGASAQPQHF.